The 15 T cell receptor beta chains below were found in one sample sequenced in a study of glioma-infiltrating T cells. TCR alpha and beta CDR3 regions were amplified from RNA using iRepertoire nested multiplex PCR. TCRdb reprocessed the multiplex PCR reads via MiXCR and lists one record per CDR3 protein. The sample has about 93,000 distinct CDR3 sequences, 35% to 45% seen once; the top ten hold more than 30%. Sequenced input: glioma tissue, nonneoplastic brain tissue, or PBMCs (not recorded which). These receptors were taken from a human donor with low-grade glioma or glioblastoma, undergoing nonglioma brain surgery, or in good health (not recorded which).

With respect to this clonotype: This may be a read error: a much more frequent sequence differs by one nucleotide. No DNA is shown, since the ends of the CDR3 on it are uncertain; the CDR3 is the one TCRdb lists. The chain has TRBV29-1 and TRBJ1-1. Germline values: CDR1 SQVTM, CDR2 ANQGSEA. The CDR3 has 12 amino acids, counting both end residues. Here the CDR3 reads CSVGTGNTEASF.

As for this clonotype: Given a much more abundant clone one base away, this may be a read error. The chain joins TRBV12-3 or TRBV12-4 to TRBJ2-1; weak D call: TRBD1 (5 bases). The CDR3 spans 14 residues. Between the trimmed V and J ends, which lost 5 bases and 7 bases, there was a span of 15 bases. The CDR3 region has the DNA TGTGCCAGCAGTACCTGGACAATGAGGAATGAGCAGTTCTTC. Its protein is CASSTWTMRNEQFF.

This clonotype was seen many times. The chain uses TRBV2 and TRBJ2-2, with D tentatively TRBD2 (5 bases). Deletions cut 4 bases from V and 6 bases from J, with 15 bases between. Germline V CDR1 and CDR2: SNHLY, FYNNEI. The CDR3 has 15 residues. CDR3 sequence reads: CASSVIEGWAGELFF. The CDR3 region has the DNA TGTGCCAGCAGTGTGATTGAGGGATGGGCCGGGGAGCTGTTTTTT.

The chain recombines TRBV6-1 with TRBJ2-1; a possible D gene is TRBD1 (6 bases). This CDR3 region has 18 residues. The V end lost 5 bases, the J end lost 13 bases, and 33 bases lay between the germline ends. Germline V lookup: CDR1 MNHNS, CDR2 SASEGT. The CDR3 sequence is CASSPRRTVFEGQETQFF. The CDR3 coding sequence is TGTGCCAGCAGTCCCCGCCGGACAGTTTTCGAGGGCCAAGAGACCCAGTTCTTC.

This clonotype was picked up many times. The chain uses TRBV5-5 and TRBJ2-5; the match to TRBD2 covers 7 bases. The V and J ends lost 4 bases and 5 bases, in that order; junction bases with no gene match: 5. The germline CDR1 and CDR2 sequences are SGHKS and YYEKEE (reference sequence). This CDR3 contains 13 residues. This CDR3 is CASSRDYFETQYF. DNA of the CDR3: TGTGCCAGCAGCCGGGACTATTTCGAGACCCAGTACTTC. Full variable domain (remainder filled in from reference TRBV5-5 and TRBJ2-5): DAGVTQSPTHLIKTRGQQVTLRCSPISGHKSVSWYQQVLGQGPQFIFQYYEKEERGRGNFPDRFSARQFPNYSSELNVNALLLGDSALYLCASSRDYFETQYFGPGTRLLVL.

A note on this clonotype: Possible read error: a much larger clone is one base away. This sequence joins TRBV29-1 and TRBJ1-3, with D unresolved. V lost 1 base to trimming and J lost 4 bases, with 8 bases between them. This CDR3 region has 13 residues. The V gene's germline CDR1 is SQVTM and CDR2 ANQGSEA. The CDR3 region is CSVEGEGGNTIYF. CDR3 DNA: TGCAGCGTTGAAGGGGAGGGAGGAAACACCATATATTTT.

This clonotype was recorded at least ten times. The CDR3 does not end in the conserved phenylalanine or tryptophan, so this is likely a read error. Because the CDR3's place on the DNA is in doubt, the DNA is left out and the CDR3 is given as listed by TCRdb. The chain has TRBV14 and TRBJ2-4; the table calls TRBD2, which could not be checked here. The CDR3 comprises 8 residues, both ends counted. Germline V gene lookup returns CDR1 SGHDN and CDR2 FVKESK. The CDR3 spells CASSQSPL.

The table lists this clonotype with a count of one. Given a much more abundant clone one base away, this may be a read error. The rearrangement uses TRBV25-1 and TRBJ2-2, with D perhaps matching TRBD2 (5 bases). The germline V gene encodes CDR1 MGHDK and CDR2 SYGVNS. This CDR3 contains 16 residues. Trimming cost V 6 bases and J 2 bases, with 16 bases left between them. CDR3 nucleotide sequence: TGTGCCAGCAGCTTATTAGCGCAATACAACACCGGGGAGCTGTTTTTT. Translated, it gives CASSLLAQYNTGELFF.

CDR3 nucleotides: TGTGCCAGCGGGAGGGCTCGCCAAGAGGGAGGATACAATGAGCAGTTCTTC. It is translated as CASGRARQEGGYNEQFF. This rearrangement joins TRBV7-9 to TRBJ2-1, with TRBD2 matching 7 bases. The junction had 17 bases not matched to a gene; V was cut back by 8 bases and J by 4 bases. Looked up from germline, CDR1 is SEHNR and CDR2 is FQNEAQ (reference sequence). This CDR3 contains 17 residues.

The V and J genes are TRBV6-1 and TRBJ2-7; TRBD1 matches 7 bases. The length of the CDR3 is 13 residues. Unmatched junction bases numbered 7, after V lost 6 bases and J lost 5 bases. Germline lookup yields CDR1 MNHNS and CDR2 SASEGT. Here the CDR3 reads CASSQGTDHEQYF. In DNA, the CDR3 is TGTGCCAGCAGCCAAGGGACAGACCACGAGCAGTACTTC.

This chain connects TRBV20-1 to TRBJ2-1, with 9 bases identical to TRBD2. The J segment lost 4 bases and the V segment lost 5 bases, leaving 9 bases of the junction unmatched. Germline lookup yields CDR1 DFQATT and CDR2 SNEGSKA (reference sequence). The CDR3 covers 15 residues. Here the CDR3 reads CSAEDSGSVYNEQFF. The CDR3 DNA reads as TGCAGTGCTGAGGATAGCGGGAGCGTTTACAATGAGCAGTTCTTC.

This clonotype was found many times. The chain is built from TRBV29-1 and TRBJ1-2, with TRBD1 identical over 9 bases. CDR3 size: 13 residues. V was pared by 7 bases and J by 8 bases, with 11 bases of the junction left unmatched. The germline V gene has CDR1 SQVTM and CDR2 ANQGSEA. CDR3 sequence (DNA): TGCAGCGGAACCACAGGGGGCGCTTGGGGCTACACCTTC. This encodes CSGTTGGAWGYTF.

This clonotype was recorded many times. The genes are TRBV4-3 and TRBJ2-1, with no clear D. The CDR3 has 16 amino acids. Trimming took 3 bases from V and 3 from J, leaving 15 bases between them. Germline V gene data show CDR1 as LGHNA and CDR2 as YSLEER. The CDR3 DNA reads TGCGCCAGCAGCCAGACCGATGACCACTACTACAATGAGCAGTTCTTC. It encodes CASSQTDDHYYNEQFF.

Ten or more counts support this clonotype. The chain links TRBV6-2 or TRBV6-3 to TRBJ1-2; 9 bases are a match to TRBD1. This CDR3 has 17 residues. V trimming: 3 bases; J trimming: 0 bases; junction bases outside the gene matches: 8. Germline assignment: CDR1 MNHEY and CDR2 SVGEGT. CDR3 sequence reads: CASSYQGQGTTNYGYTF. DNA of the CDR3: TGTGCCAGCAGTTATCAGGGACAGGGAACGACTAACTATGGCTACACCTTC.

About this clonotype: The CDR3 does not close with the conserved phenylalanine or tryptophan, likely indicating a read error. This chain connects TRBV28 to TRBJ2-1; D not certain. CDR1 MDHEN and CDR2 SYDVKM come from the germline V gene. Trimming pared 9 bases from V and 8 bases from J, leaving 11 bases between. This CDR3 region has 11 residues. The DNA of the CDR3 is TGTGCCAGACATACTTCGTATGAGCAGTTCCTC. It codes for CARHTSYEQFL.